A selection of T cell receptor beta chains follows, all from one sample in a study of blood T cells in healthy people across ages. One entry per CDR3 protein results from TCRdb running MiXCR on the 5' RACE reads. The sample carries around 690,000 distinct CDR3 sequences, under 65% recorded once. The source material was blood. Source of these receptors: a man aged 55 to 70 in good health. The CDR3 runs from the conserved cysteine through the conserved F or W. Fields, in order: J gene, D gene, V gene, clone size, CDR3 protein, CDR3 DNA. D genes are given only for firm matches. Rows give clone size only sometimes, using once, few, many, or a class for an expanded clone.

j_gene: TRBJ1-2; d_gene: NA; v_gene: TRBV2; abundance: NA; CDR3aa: CASSASNYGYTF; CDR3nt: TGTGCCAGCAGTGCATCTAACTATGGCTACACCTTC
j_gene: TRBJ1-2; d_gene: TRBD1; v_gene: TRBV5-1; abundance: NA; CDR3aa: CASSSEGQGYGYTF; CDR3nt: TGCGCCAGCAGCTCCGAGGGACAGGGCTATGGCTACACCTTC
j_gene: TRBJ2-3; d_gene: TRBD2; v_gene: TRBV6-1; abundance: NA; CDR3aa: CASGEGLADTQYF; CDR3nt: TGTGCCAGCGGGGAGGGACTAGCAGATACGCAGTATTTT
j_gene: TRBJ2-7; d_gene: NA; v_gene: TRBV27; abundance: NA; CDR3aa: CASSFGTGYEQYF; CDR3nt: TGTGCCAGCAGTTTCGGAACAGGCTACGAGCAGTACTTC
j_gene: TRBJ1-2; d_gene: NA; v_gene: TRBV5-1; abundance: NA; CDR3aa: CASSLEGGHRSGYTF; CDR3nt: TGCGCCAGCAGCTTGGAAGGGGGGCATAGGAGTGGCTACACCTTC
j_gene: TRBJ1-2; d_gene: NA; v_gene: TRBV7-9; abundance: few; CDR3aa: CASSFVGNNYGYTF; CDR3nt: TGTGCCAGCAGCTTCGTCGGGAATAACTATGGCTACACCTTC
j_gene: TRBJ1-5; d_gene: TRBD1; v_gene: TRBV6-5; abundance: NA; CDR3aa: CASSYDRAPNQPQHF; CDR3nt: TGTGCCAGCAGTTACGACAGGGCCCCCAATCAGCCCCAGCATTTT
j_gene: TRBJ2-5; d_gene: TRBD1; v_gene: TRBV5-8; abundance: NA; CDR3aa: CASSLKTGGRETQYF; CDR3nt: TGTGCCAGCAGCTTAAAGACAGGGGGGAGAGAGACCCAGTACTTC
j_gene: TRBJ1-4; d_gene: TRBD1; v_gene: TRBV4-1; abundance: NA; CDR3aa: CASSQGTGCEKLFF; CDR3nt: TGCGCCAGCAGCCAAGGGACAGGGTGTGAAAAACTGTTTTTT
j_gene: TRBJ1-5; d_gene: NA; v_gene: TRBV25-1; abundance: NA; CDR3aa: CASSEARGGNQPQHF; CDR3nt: TGTGCCAGCAGTGAGGCGAGGGGGGGCAATCAGCCCCAGCATTTT
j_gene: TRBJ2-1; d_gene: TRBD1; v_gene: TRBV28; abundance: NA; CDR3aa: CASSLSGGGSYNEQFF; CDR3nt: TGTGCCAGCAGTTTATCAGGGGGCGGCTCCTACAATGAGCAGTTCTTC
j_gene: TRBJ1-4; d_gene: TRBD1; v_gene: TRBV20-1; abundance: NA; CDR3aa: CSARGGQSNEKLFF; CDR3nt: TGCAGTGCTAGAGGGGGACAGAGTAATGAAAAACTGTTTTTT
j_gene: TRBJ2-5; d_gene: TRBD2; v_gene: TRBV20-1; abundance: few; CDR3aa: CSAGGTSGHKETQYF; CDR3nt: TGCAGTGCTGGAGGTACTAGCGGGCATAAAGAGACCCAGTACTTC
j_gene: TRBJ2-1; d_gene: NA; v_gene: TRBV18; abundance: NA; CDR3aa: CASSPDRRLAYNEQFF; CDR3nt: TGTGCCAGCTCACCAGACCGGCGCCTAGCCTACAATGAGCAGTTCTTC
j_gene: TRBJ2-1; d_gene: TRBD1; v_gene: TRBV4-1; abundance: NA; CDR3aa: CASSQDGTGSEFF; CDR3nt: TGCGCCAGCAGCCAAGATGGGACAGGCAGTGAGTTCTTC
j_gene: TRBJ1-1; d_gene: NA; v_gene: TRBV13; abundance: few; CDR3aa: CASSIRQVNTEAFF; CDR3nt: TGTGCCAGCAGCATCAGACAGGTGAACACTGAAGCTTTCTTT
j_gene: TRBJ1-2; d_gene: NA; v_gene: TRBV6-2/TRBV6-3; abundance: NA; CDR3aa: CASKTDGGGYTF; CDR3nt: TGTGCCAGCAAAACGGACGGGGGAGGCTACACCTTC
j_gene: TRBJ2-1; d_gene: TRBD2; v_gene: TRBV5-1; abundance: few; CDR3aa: CASSFGGGLPNEQFF; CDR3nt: TGCGCCAGCAGCTTCGGCGGGGGTCTCCCCAATGAGCAGTTCTTC
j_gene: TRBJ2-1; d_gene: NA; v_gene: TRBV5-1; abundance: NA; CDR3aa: CASSEGGLGNEQFF; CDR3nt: TGCGCCAGCAGCGAAGGGGGGCTAGGCAATGAGCAGTTCTTC
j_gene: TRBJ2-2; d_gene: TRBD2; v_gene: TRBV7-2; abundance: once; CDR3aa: CASSLSGGANTGELFF; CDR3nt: TGTGCCAGCAGCCTCAGCGGGGGGGCGAACACCGGGGAGCTGTTTTTT
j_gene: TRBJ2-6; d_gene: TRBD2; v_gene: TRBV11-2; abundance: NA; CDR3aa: CASSFGLAGHSGANVLTF; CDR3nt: TGTGCCAGCAGCTTCGGACTAGCCGGTCACTCTGGGGCCAACGTCCTGACTTTC
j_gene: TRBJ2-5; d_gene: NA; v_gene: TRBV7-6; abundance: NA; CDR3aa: CASSLVAGQEVVQYF; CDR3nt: TGTGCTAGCAGCTTAGTAGCGGGACAGGAGGTGGTCCAGTACTTC
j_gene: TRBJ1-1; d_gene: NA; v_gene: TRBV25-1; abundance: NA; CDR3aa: CASSDSDRTMNTEAFF; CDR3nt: TGTGCCAGCAGTGATTCCGACAGGACCATGAACACTGAAGCTTTCTTT
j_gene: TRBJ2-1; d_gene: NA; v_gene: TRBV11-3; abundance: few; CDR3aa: CASSFRGDYNEQFF; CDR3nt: TGTGCCAGCAGCTTCCGGGGCGATTACAATGAGCAGTTCTTC
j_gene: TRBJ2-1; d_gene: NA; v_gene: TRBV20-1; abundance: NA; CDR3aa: CSARDAGTRSYNEQFF; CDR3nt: TGCAGTGCTAGAGATGCGGGGACGAGGTCGTACAATGAGCAGTTCTTC
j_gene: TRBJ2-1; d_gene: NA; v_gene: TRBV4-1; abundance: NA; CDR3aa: CASSRGPSSYNEQFF; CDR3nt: TGCGCCAGCAGTAGGGGTCCGAGCTCCTACAATGAGCAGTTCTTC
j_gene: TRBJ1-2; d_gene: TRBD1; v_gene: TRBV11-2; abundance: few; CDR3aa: CASSLVVRGQFPVDYGYTF; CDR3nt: TGTGCCAGCAGCTTAGTCGTCAGGGGACAGTTTCCCGTGGACTATGGCTACACCTTC
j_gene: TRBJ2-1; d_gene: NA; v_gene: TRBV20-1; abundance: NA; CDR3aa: CSARLRGTHNEQFF; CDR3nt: TGCAGTGCTAGATTACGGGGGACCCACAATGAGCAGTTCTTC
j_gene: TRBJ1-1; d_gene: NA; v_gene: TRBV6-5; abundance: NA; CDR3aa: CASSPGRAQTEAFF; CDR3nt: TGTGCCAGCAGCCCCGGCAGGGCGCAAACTGAAGCTTTCTTT
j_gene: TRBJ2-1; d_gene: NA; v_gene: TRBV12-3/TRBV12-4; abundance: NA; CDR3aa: CASSSPPGYNEQFF; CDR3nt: TGTGCCAGCAGTTCGCCCCCAGGGTACAATGAGCAGTTCTTC
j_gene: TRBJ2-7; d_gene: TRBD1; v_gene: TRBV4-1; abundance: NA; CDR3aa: CASSPQSTDRGGSYEQYF; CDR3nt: TGCGCCAGCAGCCCCCAATCTACCGACAGGGGGGGTAGCTACGAGCAGTACTTC
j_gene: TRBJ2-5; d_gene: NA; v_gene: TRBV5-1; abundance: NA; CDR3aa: CASSLIPGTEETQYF; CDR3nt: TGCGCCAGCAGCTTGATTCCTGGGACCGAAGAGACCCAGTACTTC
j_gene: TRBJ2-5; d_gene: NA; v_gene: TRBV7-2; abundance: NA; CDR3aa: CASSSRDLQETQYF; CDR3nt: TGTGCCAGCAGCTCCCGGGACTTACAAGAGACCCAGTACTTC
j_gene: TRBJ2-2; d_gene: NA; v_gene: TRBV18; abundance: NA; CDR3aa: CASSPQGRTNTGELFF; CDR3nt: TGTGCCAGCTCACCACAGGGGCGGACGAACACCGGGGAGCTGTTTTTT
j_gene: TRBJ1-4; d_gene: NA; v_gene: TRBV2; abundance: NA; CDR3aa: CASSALTAEKLFF; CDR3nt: TGTGCCAGCAGTGCCTTGACAGCAGAAAAACTGTTTTTT
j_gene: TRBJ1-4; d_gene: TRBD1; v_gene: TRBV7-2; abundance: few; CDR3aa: CASSLVPRGDEKLFF; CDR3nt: TGTGCCAGCAGCTTAGTACCCAGGGGGGATGAAAAACTGTTTTTT
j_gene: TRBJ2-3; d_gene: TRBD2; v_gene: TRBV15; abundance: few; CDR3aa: CATSTSDSDTQYF; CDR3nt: TGTGCCACCTCGACTAGCGACTCAGATACGCAGTATTTT
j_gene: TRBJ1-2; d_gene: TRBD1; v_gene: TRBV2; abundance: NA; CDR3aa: CASSQTGTNYGYTF; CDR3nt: TGTGCCAGCAGTCAGACAGGGACCAACTATGGCTACACCTTC
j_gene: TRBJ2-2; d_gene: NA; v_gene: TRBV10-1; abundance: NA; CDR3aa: CASSGTGPNTGELFF; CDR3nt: TGCGCCAGCAGTGGTACGGGGCCGAACACCGGGGAGCTGTTTTTT
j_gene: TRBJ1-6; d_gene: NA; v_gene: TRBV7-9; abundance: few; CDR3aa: CASSLSRLGSPLHF; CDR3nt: TGTGCCAGCAGCTTAAGTCGCTTGGGTTCACCCCTCCACTTT
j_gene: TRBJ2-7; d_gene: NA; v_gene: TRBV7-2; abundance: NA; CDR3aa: CASSTGTPSSYEQYF; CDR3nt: TGTGCCAGCAGCACCGGGACTCCCAGCTCCTACGAGCAGTACTTC
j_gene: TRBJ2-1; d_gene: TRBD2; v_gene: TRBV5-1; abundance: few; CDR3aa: CASSLGTSGDEQFF; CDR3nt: TGCGCCAGCAGCTTGGGCACTAGCGGCGATGAGCAGTTCTTC
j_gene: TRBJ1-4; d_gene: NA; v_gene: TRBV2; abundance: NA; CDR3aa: CASRQINRANEKLFF; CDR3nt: TGTGCCAGCCGCCAAATAAACAGAGCTAATGAAAAACTGTTTTTT
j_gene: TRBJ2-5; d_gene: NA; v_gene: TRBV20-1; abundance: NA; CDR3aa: CSGGEPNEQYF; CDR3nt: TGCAGTGGGGGGGAACCCAATGAGCAGTACTTC
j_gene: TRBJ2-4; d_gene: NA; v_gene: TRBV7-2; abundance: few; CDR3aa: CASSFAGPREQYF; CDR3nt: TGTGCCAGCAGCTTCGCGGGACCCAGGGAGCAGTACTTC
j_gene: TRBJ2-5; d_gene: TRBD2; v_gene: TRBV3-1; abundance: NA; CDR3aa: CASSQAIAGSRETQYF; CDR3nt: TGTGCCAGCAGCCAAGCGATAGCGGGGAGTAGAGAGACCCAGTACTTC